The 20 T cell receptor beta chains in this list originate from one sample, sequenced in a study of CD8 T cells in Susac syndrome. RNA totalling roughly 0.5 to 1 ug underwent reverse transcription with random hexamers. Each CDR3 protein gets one entry after TCRdb re-called the immunoSEQ multiplex PCR reads with MiXCR. The sample includes 100,000 to 150,000 distinct CDR3 sequences, nearly 95% of them seen just once. Sequencing was carried out using CD4+ T cells from PBMCs. These receptors came from a human donor in good health.

The V gene is TRBV5-6, the J gene TRBJ2-4; tentatively, D is TRBD1 (5 bases). Germline lookup yields CDR1 SGHDT and CDR2 YYEEEE. The CDR3 runs to 15 residues. Trimming took off 1 base at V and 1 base at J, with 9 bases between the two ends. The CDR3 loop reads CASSLWGFAKNIQYF. As DNA, the CDR3 is TGTGCCAGCAGCTTGTGGGGCTTTGCCAAAAACATTCAGTACTTC.

V usage is TRBV7-9 and J usage is TRBJ1-1, with TRBD1 matching over 9 bases. The CDR3 length is 16 residues. Germline V gives CDR1 SEHNR, CDR2 FQNEAQ (reference sequence). The J segment lost 5 bases and the V segment lost 3 bases, leaving 10 bases of the junction unmatched. CDR3 DNA: TGTGCCAGCAGCTTTCAGACAGGGGGGGCGCGGACTGAAGCTTTCTTT. This sequence encodes CASSFQTGGARTEAFF.

The chain carries TRBV7-2 and TRBJ2-7; D unresolved. The V gene lost 6 bases and the J gene lost 0 bases, with 12 bases spanning the gap. CDR3 size: 14 residues. Germline values: CDR1 SGHTA, CDR2 FQGNSA. CDR3 coding DNA: TGTGCCAGCAGTATACTTGACCTCTCCTACGAGCAGTACTTC. The encoded protein is CASSILDLSYEQYF. Based on the CDR3 plus reference TRBV7-2 and TRBJ2-7, the full variable domain is GAGVSQSPSNKVTEKGKDVELRCDPISGHTALYWYRQSLGQGLEFLIYFQGNSAPDKSGLPSDRFSAERTGGSVSTLTIQRTQQEDSAVYLCASSILDLSYEQYFGPGTRLTVT.

The J gene is TRBJ1-3, the V gene TRBV29-1; D gene ambiguous. Trimming took 3 bases from V and 0 from J, leaving 0 bases between them. Germline loops: CDR1 SQVTM, CDR2 ANQGSEA. The CDR3 runs to 11 residues. This CDR3 is CSVDSGNTIYF. The CDR3 DNA reads as TGCAGCGTTGACTCTGGAAACACCATATATTTT.

This rearrangement joins TRBV12-3 or TRBV12-4 to TRBJ1-2, with 11 bases fitting TRBD1. V was clipped by 7 bases and J by 4 bases; unmatched bases: 2. The CDR3 loop spans 13 amino acids. CDR3: CASTGQGAYGYTF. Written as DNA, the CDR3 is TGTGCCAGCACTGGACAGGGGGCCTATGGCTACACCTTC.

V and J are TRBV19 and TRBJ2-2; 10 bases fit TRBD1. The CDR3 covers 18 residues. Germline loops: CDR1 LNHDA, CDR2 SQIVND (reference sequence). The junction had 12 bases not matched to a gene; V was cut back by 6 bases and J by 2 bases. CDR3 protein: CASRVRDRGMSNTGELFF. In DNA form, the CDR3 reads TGTGCCAGTAGGGTCCGGGACAGGGGCATGTCAAACACCGGGGAGCTGTTTTTT.

This sequence joins TRBV5-1 and TRBJ2-5, with 8 bases aligning to TRBD2. Germline V lookup: CDR1 SGHRS, CDR2 YFSETQ. Unmatched junction bases numbered 2, after V lost 1 base and J lost 0 bases. The CDR3 consists of 15 residues. CDR3 nucleotide sequence: TGCGCCAGCAGCTTGCCAGCGGGAGACCAAGAGACCCAGTACTTC. Translated: CASSLPAGDQETQYF.

The V call is TRBV20-1, the J call TRBJ2-7, with a weak D call TRBD1 (5 bases). Deletions cut 5 bases from V and 3 bases from J, with 14 bases between. Germline V gene sequence: CDR1 DFQATT, CDR2 SNEGSKA (reference sequence). The CDR3 runs 13 residues. The CDR3 region has the DNA TGCAGTGCTCAGGGAATCGTTGGCTACGAGCAGTACTTC. Amino acid sequence: CSAQGIVGYEQYF.

This clonotype showed up just once. The rearrangement uses TRBV27 and TRBJ1-2; D uncertain. The germline V gene has CDR1 MNHEY and CDR2 SMNVEV (reference sequence). V lost 2 bases and J 3 bases, leaving 7 bases between the germline ends. The CDR3 runs 13 residues. CDR3 DNA sequence: TGTGCCAGCAGTTTAAAGGATTACTATGGCTACACCTTC. This sequence encodes CASSLKDYYGYTF.

The chain uses TRBV3-1 and TRBJ1-1, with D unresolved. CDR3 length equals 14 residues. With 3 bases removed from V and 1 base from J, the gap between germline ends came to 9 bases. Germline V gene lookup returns CDR1 LGHDT and CDR2 YNNKEL (reference sequence). This chain's CDR3 is CASSQYLKNTEAFF. The CDR3, as DNA: TGTGCCAGCAGCCAGTATCTGAAGAACACTGAAGCTTTCTTT.

The J gene is TRBJ2-7, the V gene TRBV25-1, with D hard to call. Trimming shortened V by 3 bases and J by 2 bases, and 14 bases separated the two germline ends. The CDR3 totals 15 residues. Looked up from germline, CDR1 is MGHDK and CDR2 is SYGVNS. CDR3 coding DNA: TGTGCCAGCAGTGACACCCGGTCCCCGGCCTACGAGCAGTACTTC. It is translated as CASSDTRSPAYEQYF.

V and J are TRBV19 and TRBJ2-1, with 12 bases aligning to TRBD2. The CDR3 consists of 14 residues. Germline CDR1 and CDR2: LNHDA and SQIVND (reference sequence). The junction had 9 bases not matched to a gene; V was cut back by 9 bases and J by 9 bases. The CDR3 sequence: CASSWTSGVREQFF. CDR3 DNA: TGTGCCAGCTCTTGGACTAGCGGGGTACGTGAGCAGTTCTTC.

CDR3 nucleotide sequence: TGTGCCAGCTCAATAGAGGGGGGGAGCTCCTACAATGAGCAGTTCTTC. Translated, it gives CASSIEGGSSYNEQFF. The genes are TRBV7-2 and TRBJ2-1; possibly TRBD2 for D (7 bases). The CDR3 is 16 residues long. Germline CDR1 SGHTA, CDR2 FQGNSA. V gave up 8 bases and J gave up 0 bases, with 17 bases separating them.

The chain has TRBV30 and TRBJ1-5; D call uncertain. Germline lookup yields CDR1 GTSNPN and CDR2 SVGIG (reference sequence). V was shortened by 0 bases and J by 4 bases, with 7 bases between the two germline ends. CDR3 length: 13 residues. The CDR3 region is CAWSVSGNQPQHF. The CDR3 DNA reads TGTGCCTGGAGTGTAAGTGGGAATCAGCCCCAGCATTTT. Full variable domain (remainder filled in from reference TRBV30 and TRBJ1-5): SQTIHQWPATLVQPVGSPLSLECTVEGTSNPNLYWYRQAAGRGLQLLFYSVGIGQISSEVPQNLSASRPQDRQFILSSKKLLLSDSGFYLCAWSVSGNQPQHFGDGTRLSIL.

The chain combines TRBV27 with TRBJ1-3, with a possible D match to TRBD1 (6 bases). Trimming took 5 bases from V and 1 from J, leaving 9 bases between them. This CDR3 spans 14 amino acids. CDR1 is MNHEY and CDR2 is SMNVEV in the germline V gene (reference sequence). CDR3 amino acids: CASSADRSGNTIYF. The CDR3 DNA reads as TGTGCCAGCAGTGCGGACAGATCTGGAAACACCATATATTTT.

The rearrangement uses TRBV28 and TRBJ2-7; TRBD2 might be the D (5 bases). CDR1 is MDHEN and CDR2 is SYDVKM in the germline V gene. V lost 3 bases, J lost 10 bases, and 13 bases lay in between. CDR3 length equals 12 residues. CDR3 bases: TGTGCCAGCAGTTTCCCGGGGTCCTTCCAGTACTTC. Its translation is CASSFPGSFQYF.

V is TRBV20-1 and J is TRBJ2-2, with TRBD2 matching over 8 bases. Germline V gene lookup returns CDR1 DFQATT and CDR2 SNEGSKA (reference sequence). The CDR3 has 15 residues. The ends lost 6 bases at V and 3 bases at J; junction bases unmatched: 9. The CDR3 sequence: CSAARLAWDTGELFF. The CDR3 DNA sequence: TGCAGTGCCGCCCGACTAGCGTGGGACACCGGGGAGCTGTTTTTT.

The chain has TRBV7-2 and TRBJ2-5, with D tentatively TRBD1 (7 bases). Germline CDR1 SGHTA, CDR2 FQGNSA. The CDR3 loop spans 16 amino acids. Trimming left V 5 bases short and J 6 bases short, with 22 bases between. This chain's CDR3 is CASSHPPLTGRKTQYF. The CDR3 DNA sequence: TGTGCCAGCAGCCACCCTCCTTTGACAGGGAGGAAGACCCAGTACTTC.

The CDR3: CASGTGDTQYF. The CDR3 DNA follows: TGTGCCAGCGGGACAGGGGATACCCAGTACTTC. The chain joins TRBV3-1 to TRBJ2-5; 10 bases are shared with TRBD1. The CDR3 is 11 residues long. The germline gives CDR1 LGHDT, CDR2 YNNKEL (reference sequence). Unmatched junction bases numbered 2, after V lost 8 bases and J lost 8 bases.

V gene TRBV3-1 combines with J gene TRBJ2-1, with 14 bases lining up with TRBD2. Unmatched junction bases numbered 0, after V lost 1 base and J lost 7 bases. Germline CDR1 reads LGHDT; CDR2 reads YNNKEL (reference sequence). The length of the CDR3 is 15 residues. The CDR3 region is CASSQGLAGGNEQFF. The CDR3 coding sequence is TGTGCCAGCAGCCAAGGACTAGCGGGAGGGAATGAGCAGTTCTTC.